The 25 T cell receptor beta chains listed next were all sequenced from one sample in a study of T cell repertoires in cytomegalovirus infection. One entry per CDR3 protein results from TCRdb running MiXCR on the reads. This sample carries almost 500,000 distinct CDR3 sequences, about 10% of them seen once, and the ten largest clones take roughly 10%. Sequencing was carried out using PBMCs. The receptor set was obtained from a human donor in good health (CMV status not recorded). Some clones in this sample may be carry-over from other donors' samples.

This clonotype was recorded many times. The J gene is TRBJ2-7, the V gene TRBV6-5; D unclear. V was pared by 3 bases and J by 5 bases, with 14 bases between. CDR3 length equals 14 residues. Germline CDR1 and CDR2: MNHEY and SVGAGI. The CDR3 DNA sequence: TGTGCCAGCAGTTATCGGAGATCCGAGGACGAGCAGTACTTC. It encodes CASSYRRSEDEQYF.

This clonotype was detected ten times or more. V gene TRBV2 combines with J gene TRBJ1-1; D is unclear. This CDR3 is built from 15 residues. V dropped 11 bases and J dropped 1 base, with 20 bases sitting between them. Germline values: CDR1 SNHLY, CDR2 FYNNEI. CDR3 DNA sequence: TGTGCCTCGTACTTGGCCGACCTTGGGAACACTGAAGCTTTCTTT. Its protein is CASYLADLGNTEAFF.

The chain is built from TRBV28 and TRBJ1-6, with TRBD1 matching 7 bases. CDR1 is MDHEN and CDR2 is SYDVKM in the germline V gene. CDR3 length: 15 residues. V was pared by 6 bases and J by 5 bases, with 7 bases of the junction left unmatched. CDR3 in amino acids: CASSPGTDNNSPLHF. The DNA of the CDR3 is TGTGCCAGCAGCCCAGGGACAGATAATAATTCACCCCTCCACTTT. The whole variable domain, remainder taken from reference TRBV28 and TRBJ1-6, is DVKVTQSSRYLVKRTGEKVFLECVQDMDHENMFWYRQDPGLGLRLIYFSYDVKMKEKGDIPEGYSVSREKKERFSLILESASTNQTSMYLCASSPGTDNNSPLHFGNGTRLTVT.

This clonotype appeared a single time. The chain combines TRBV20-1 with TRBJ1-1; no reliable D call. CDR3 size: 13 residues. The germline V gene has CDR1 DFQATT and CDR2 SNEGSKA (reference sequence). Trimming left V 6 bases short and J 1 base short, with 12 bases between. CDR3 residues: CSAASSGNTEAFF. The CDR3 nucleotides are TGCAGTGCCGCGAGTAGTGGGAACACTGAAGCTTTCTTT.

There are many counts of this clonotype. This rearrangement joins TRBV4-2 to TRBJ2-5; either TRBD1 or TRBD2 may supply D (5 bases each). CDR1 and CDR2 (germline): LGHNA, YNFKEQ. CDR3 length: 16 residues. With 3 bases removed from V and 3 bases from J, the gap between germline ends came to 17 bases. CDR3 loop: CASSQGTIQGEETQYF. The CDR3, as DNA: TGTGCCAGCAGCCAGGGGACCATACAAGGGGAAGAGACCCAGTACTTC.

Ten or more counts support this clonotype. The chain employs TRBV5-5 and TRBJ2-1; 10 bases are shared with TRBD2. The germline V gene encodes CDR1 SGHKS and CDR2 YYEKEE (reference sequence). V lost 2 bases, J lost 8 bases, and 4 bases stayed unmatched. This CDR3 is built from 14 residues. CDR3 protein: CASSFSGTSDEQFF. The CDR3 nucleotides are TGTGCCAGCAGCTTCTCCGGGACTAGCGATGAGCAGTTCTTC.

The chain has TRBV19 and TRBJ1-2, with a possible D match to TRBD1 (6 bases). V was cut by 3 bases and J by 8 bases, with 22 bases left in between. Germline loops: CDR1 LNHDA, CDR2 SQIVND (reference sequence). The length of the CDR3 is 16 residues. This chain's CDR3 is CASSMRQVLLRAGYTF. The CDR3 region has the DNA TGTGCCAGTAGTATGAGACAGGTACTTCTTCGGGCGGGCTACACCTTC. Based on the CDR3 plus reference TRBV19 and TRBJ1-2, the full variable domain is DGGITQSPKYLFRKEGQNVTLSCEQNLNHDAMYWYRQDPGQGLRLIYYSQIVNDFQKGDIAEGYSVSREKKESFPLTVTSAQKNPTAFYLCASSMRQVLLRAGYTFGSGTRLTVV.

This clonotype came up many times. The V gene is TRBV11-2, the J gene TRBJ2-7; 8 nucleotides match TRBD1. The CDR3 consists of 15 residues. The ends lost 5 bases at V and 0 bases at J; junction bases unmatched: 6. Germline V lookup: CDR1 SGHAT, CDR2 FQNNGV. The CDR3 DNA reads TGTGCCAGCAGCCGTGGACAGGGTCGCTCCTACGAGCAGTACTTC. This encodes CASSRGQGRSYEQYF.

This clonotype was detected only a few times. V is TRBV30 and J is TRBJ1-4, with 7 bases matching TRBD1. V trimming: 1 base; J trimming: 8 bases; junction bases outside the gene matches: 4. Germline CDR1 and CDR2: GTSNPN and SVGIG (reference sequence). The CDR3 loop spans 13 amino acids. In DNA form, the CDR3 reads TGTGCCTGGAGTGGACAGGGCGGCGAAAAACTGTTTTTT. As protein: CAWSGQGGEKLFF.

This clonotype was detected a few times. The chain carries TRBV5-1 and TRBJ2-6, with D unresolved. Germline-derived CDR1 and CDR2 are SGHRS and YFSETQ. Trimming removed 2 bases from V and 2 bases from J, with 8 bases in between. This CDR3 comprises 15 residues. The CDR3 DNA follows: TGCGCCAGCAGCTTCGAGGAGACTGGGGCCAACGTCCTGACTTTC. This sequence encodes CASSFEETGANVLTF.

This clonotype was recorded at least ten times. The chain joins TRBV27 to TRBJ2-1, with 7 bases fitting TRBD2. The CDR3 contains 12 residues. The germline gives CDR1 MNHEY, CDR2 SMNVEV (reference sequence). V shed 8 bases and J 8 bases; nucleotides not matched to a gene: 6. DNA for the CDR3: TGTGCCAGCTCCCGACTAGCTGATGAGCAGTTCTTC. It codes for CASSRLADEQFF.

The genes are TRBV5-4 and TRBJ2-1, with 11 positions matching TRBD2. The CDR3 sequence is 14 residues long. V lost 0 bases to trimming and J lost 13 bases; unmatched junction nucleotides: 6. Germline loops: CDR1 SGHNT, CDR2 YYREEE (reference sequence). This CDR3 is CASSLAASGGSQFF. CDR3 DNA: TGTGCCAGCAGCTTGGCCGCTAGCGGGGGGAGTCAGTTCTTC.

A remark on this clonotype: Since a much larger clone is just one base distant, this may be a read error. The CDR3 does not end in the conserved phenylalanine or tryptophan, so this is likely a read error. The chain employs TRBV2 and TRBJ1-2; unclear D gene. The CDR3 has 17 amino acids. The V end lost 4 bases, the J end lost 0 bases, and 18 bases lay between the germline ends. Germline-derived CDR1 and CDR2 are SNHLY and FYNNEI. The CDR3 loop is CASSASNRLSANYGYTC. The CDR3 region has the DNA TGTGCCAGCAGTGCCTCTAATAGACTATCAGCTAACTATGGCTACACCTGC.

Many counts were recorded for this clonotype. The chain combines TRBV7-8 with TRBJ1-2; D may be TRBD1 (5 bases). CDR1 and CDR2 from the germline V gene are SGHVS and FQNEAQ. Trimming removed 3 bases from V and 2 bases from J, with 13 bases in between. This CDR3 is built from 15 residues. CDR3 in DNA: TGTGCCAGCAGCTTCTCCGGGACGGCCAACTATGGCTACACCTTC. Translated: CASSFSGTANYGYTF.

This clonotype was recorded many times. The rearrangement uses TRBV6-5 and TRBJ2-7, with D possibly being TRBD1 (6 bases). Trimming removed 6 bases from V and 9 bases from J, with 30 bases in between. The CDR3 contains 17 residues. Germline CDR1 and CDR2: MNHEY and SVGAGI. CDR3 protein: CASSRNPTGTGSIGQYF. As DNA, the CDR3 is TGTGCCAGCAGCCGCAACCCGACAGGAACGGGGTCAATAGGGCAGTACTTC.

The gene calls are TRBV7-3 and TRBJ2-3; 8 nucleotides match TRBD2. The CDR3 spans 14 residues. Germline CDR1 SGHTA, CDR2 FQGTGA. The V and J ends lost 4 bases and 2 bases, in that order; junction bases with no gene match: 2. Written as DNA, the CDR3 is TGTGCCAGCAGCTCTAGCGGGTTCACAGATACGCAGTATTTT. Protein sequence: CASSSSGFTDTQYF.

In this sample, this clonotype turned up many times. This chain connects TRBV4-1 to TRBJ2-6; D remains unclear. Trimming cost V 4 bases and J 4 bases, with 11 bases left between them. Per germline, CDR1 MGHRA and CDR2 YSYEKL. The CDR3 sequence is 15 residues long. For the CDR3, the DNA is TGCGCCAGCAGCCGAGAAGGAGACGGGGCCAACGTCCTGACTTTC. Residues: CASSREGDGANVLTF.

This sequence joins TRBV10-3 and TRBJ2-1; D is undetermined. Germline V gene data show CDR1 as ENHRY and CDR2 as SYGVKD. V was shortened by 6 bases and J by 9 bases, with 9 bases between the two germline ends. There are 11 residues in the CDR3. For the CDR3, the DNA is TGTGCCATCAGGGACGGTGTTGAGCAGTTCTTC. Protein sequence: CAIRDGVEQFF.

This clonotype was seen just once. A much larger clone lies one base from this, so it may be a read error. V gene TRBV5-1 combines with J gene TRBJ2-7; perhaps TRBD2 as D (5 bases). CDR3 length: 16 residues. Germline CDR1 is SGHRS and CDR2 is YFSETQ. The CDR3 nucleotides are TGCGCCAGCAGCTTGGAGGGTAATAGCGTCTTCTACGAGCAGTCCTTC. It specifies CASSLEGNSVFYEQSF.

This clonotype was detected a few times. J is TRBJ2-7 and V is TRBV28, with TRBD2 matching 8 bases. This CDR3 spans 14 amino acids. The V and J ends lost 5 bases and 4 bases, in that order; junction bases with no gene match: 7. Per the germline V gene, CDR1 is MDHEN and CDR2 is SYDVKM. The CDR3 DNA sequence: TGTGCCAGCAGTCCGGGGGGGGGGATTTACGAGCAGTACTTC. Protein: CASSPGGGIYEQYF. The full variable domain, its missing parts supplied by reference TRBV28 and TRBJ2-7, is DVKVTQSSRYLVKRTGEKVFLECVQDMDHENMFWYRQDPGLGLRLIYFSYDVKMKEKGDIPEGYSVSREKKERFSLILESASTNQTSMYLCASSPGGGIYEQYFGPGTRLTVT.

J is TRBJ1-1 and V is TRBV15; 8 bases are shared with TRBD1. V shed 4 bases, J shed 6 bases, and the junction held 1 base outside the gene matches. This CDR3 has 12 residues. CDR1 is LNHNV, CDR2 YYDKDF, per germline (reference sequence). Written as DNA, the CDR3 is TGTGCCACCAGCACAGGGGGCGCTGAAGCTTTCTTT. Its protein is CATSTGGAEAFF. The full variable domain, with the rest looked up from reference TRBV15 and TRBJ1-1, is DAMVIQNPRYQVTQFGKPVTLSCSQTLNHNVMYWYQQKSSQAPKLLFHYYDKDFNNEADTPDNFQSRRPNTSFCFLDIRSPGLGDTAMYLCATSTGGAEAFFGQGTRLTVV.

This rearrangement joins TRBV9 to TRBJ2-3; 10 bases align to TRBD2. The CDR3 runs to 16 residues. Per the germline V gene, CDR1 is SGDLS and CDR2 is YYNGEE. Trimming removed 2 bases from V and 0 bases from J; junction bases left unmatched: 3. The CDR3 sequence is CASSVRAGGSTDTQYF. As DNA, the CDR3 is TGTGCCAGCAGCGTGAGAGCGGGGGGGAGCACAGATACGCAGTATTTT.

This clonotype was counted a few times. V is TRBV20-1 and J is TRBJ1-2, with 11 nucleotides matching TRBD1. This CDR3 has 15 amino acids. Germline CDR1 and CDR2: DFQATT and SNEGSKA (reference sequence). Germline trimming cut 4 bases from V and 8 bases from J; bases unmatched to any gene: 12. CDR3 region: CSAKKPGQGVYGYTF. The CDR3 region has the DNA TGCAGTGCTAAAAAACCGGGACAGGGGGTATACGGCTACACCTTC.

This clonotype has a count of ten or more. The rearrangement joins TRBV28 to TRBJ2-5; 7 bases align to TRBD2. The germline V gene encodes CDR1 MDHEN and CDR2 SYDVKM. The CDR3 is 15 residues long. V was clipped by 6 bases and J by 0 bases; unmatched bases: 7. CDR3: CASSSGGTNQETQYF. CDR3 coding DNA: TGTGCCAGCAGCTCTGGGGGGACTAACCAAGAGACCCAGTACTTC.

There are many counts of this clonotype. J is TRBJ1-2 and V is TRBV19; 7 bases fit TRBD1. Trimming at V came to 4 bases and at J to 9 bases, leaving 11 bases not matched to a gene. The CDR3 covers 14 residues. Germline V gene data show CDR1 as LNHDA and CDR2 as SQIVND (reference sequence). The CDR3 coding sequence is TGTGCCAGTAGTACTCCCGGGACAGCTGCTCGCTACACCTTC. It yields the protein CASSTPGTAARYTF.